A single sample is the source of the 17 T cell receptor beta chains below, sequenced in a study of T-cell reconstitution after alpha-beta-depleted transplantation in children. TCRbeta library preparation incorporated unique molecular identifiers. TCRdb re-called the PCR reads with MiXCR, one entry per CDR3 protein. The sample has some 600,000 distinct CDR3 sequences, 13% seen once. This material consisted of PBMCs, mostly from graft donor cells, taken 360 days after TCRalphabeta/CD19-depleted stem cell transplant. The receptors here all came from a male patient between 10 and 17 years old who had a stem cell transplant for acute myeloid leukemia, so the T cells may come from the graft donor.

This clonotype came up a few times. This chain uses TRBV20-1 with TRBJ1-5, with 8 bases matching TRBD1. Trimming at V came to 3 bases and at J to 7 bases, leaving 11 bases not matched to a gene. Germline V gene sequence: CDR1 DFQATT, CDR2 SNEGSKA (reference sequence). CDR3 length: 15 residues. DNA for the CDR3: TGCAGTGCTAGGCAAGGACAGGGCTTCTGGCAGCCCCAGCATTTT. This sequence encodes CSARQGQGFWQPQHF.

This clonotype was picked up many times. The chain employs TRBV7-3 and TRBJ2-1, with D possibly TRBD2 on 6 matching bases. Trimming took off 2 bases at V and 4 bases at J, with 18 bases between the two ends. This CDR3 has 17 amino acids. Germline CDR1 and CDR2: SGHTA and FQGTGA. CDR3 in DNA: TGTGCCAGCAGCTTAGGTCGGGAGCCAGAATCTTACAATGAGCAGTTCTTC. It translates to CASSLGREPESYNEQFF.

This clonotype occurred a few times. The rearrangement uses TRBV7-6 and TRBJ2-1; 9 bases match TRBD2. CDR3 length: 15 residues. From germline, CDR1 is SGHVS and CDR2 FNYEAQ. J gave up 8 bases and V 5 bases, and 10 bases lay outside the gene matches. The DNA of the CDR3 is TGTGCCAGCAGCGTGACTAGCGGAGGGGTCTATGAGCAGTTCTTC. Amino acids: CASSVTSGGVYEQFF.

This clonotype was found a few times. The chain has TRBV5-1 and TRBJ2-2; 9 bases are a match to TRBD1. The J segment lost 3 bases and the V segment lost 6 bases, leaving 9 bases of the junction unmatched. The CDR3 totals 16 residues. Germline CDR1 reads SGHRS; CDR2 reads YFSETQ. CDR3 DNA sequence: TGCGCCAGCACCCCAGGACAGGGGTCATACACCGGGGAGCTGTTTTTT. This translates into CASTPGQGSYTGELFF.

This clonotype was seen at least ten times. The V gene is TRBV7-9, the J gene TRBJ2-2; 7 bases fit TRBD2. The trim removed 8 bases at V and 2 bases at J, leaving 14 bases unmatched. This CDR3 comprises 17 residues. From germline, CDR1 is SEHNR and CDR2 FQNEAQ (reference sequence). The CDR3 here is CASRLANFYINTGELFF. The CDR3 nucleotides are TGTGCCAGCCGACTAGCCAATTTTTACATAAACACCGGGGAGCTGTTTTTT.

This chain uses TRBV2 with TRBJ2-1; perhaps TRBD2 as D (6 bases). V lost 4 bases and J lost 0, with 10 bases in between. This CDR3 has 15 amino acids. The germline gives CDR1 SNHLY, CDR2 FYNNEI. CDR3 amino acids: CASSAGLSSYNEQFF. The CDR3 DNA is TGTGCCAGCAGTGCGGGACTTAGCTCCTACAATGAGCAGTTCTTC.

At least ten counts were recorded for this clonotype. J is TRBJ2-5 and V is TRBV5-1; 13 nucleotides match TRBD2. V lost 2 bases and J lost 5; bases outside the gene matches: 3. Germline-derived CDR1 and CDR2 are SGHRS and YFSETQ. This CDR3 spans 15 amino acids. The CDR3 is CASSFGLAGVETQYF. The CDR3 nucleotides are TGCGCCAGCAGCTTCGGACTAGCGGGAGTGGAGACCCAGTACTTC.

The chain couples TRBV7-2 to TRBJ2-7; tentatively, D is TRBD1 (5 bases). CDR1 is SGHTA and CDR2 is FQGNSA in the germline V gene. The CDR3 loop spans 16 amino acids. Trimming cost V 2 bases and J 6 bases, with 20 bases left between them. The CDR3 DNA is TGTGCCAGCAGCTTACCGATGACAGCCTCAAGGACCGAGCAGTACTTC. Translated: CASSLPMTASRTEQYF.

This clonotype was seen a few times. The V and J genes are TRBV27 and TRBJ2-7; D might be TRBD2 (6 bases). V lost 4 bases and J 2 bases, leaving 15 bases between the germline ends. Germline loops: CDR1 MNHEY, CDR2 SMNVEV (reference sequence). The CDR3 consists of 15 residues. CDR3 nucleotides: TGTGCCAGCAGTTGGACGAGCGGGCTGGCCTACGAGCAGTACTTC. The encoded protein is CASSWTSGLAYEQYF.

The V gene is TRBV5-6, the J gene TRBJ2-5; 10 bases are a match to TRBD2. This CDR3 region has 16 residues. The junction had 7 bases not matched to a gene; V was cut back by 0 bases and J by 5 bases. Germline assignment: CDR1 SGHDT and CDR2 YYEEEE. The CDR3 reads CASSLVQREGRETQYF. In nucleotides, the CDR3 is TGTGCCAGCAGCTTGGTCCAGCGGGAGGGCCGCGAGACCCAGTACTTC.

The CDR3 protein is CSARVIGDTQYF. The CDR3 DNA reads as TGCAGTGCTAGGGTAATAGGAGATACGCAGTATTTT. The chain carries TRBV20-1 and TRBJ2-3; no clear D gene. The germline gives CDR1 DFQATT, CDR2 SNEGSKA (reference sequence). V gave up 3 bases and J gave up 5 bases, with 9 bases separating them. This CDR3 contains 12 residues.

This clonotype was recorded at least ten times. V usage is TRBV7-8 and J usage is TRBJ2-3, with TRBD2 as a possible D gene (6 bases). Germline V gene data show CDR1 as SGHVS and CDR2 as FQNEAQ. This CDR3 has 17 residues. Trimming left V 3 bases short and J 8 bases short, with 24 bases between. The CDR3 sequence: CASSFRLVVGPNGTQYF. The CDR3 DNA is TGTGCCAGCAGCTTCCGACTAGTAGTTGGGCCCAATGGTACGCAGTATTTT.

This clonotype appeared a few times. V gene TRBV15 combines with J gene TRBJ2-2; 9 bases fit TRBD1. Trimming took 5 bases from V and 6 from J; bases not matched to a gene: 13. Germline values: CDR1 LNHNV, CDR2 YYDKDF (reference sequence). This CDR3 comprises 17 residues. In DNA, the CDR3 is TGTGCCACCAGCGAACGGTTGTTGGGACAGGGATCCGGGGAGCTGTTTTTT. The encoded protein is CATSERLLGQGSGELFF. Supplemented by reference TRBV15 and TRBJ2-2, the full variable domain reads DAMVIQNPRYQVTQFGKPVTLSCSQTLNHNVMYWYQQKSSQAPKLLFHYYDKDFNNEADTPDNFQSRRPNTSFCFLDIRSPGLGDTAMYLCATSERLLGQGSGELFFGEGSRLTVL.

The CDR3 region has the DNA TGTGCCAGCAGACAAAAAACCCTCCTCGCGGGAGTCGAGGATGAGCAGTTCTTC. Translation gives CASRQKTLLAGVEDEQFF. The chain has TRBV12-3 or TRBV12-4 and TRBJ2-1, with TRBD2 matching 7 bases. The J segment lost 8 bases and the V segment lost 6 bases, leaving 22 bases of the junction unmatched. The length of the CDR3 is 18 residues.

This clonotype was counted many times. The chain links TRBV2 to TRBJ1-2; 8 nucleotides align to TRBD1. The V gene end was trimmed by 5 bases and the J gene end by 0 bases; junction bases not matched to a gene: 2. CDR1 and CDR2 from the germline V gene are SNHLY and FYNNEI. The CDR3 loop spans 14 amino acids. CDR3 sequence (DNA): TGTGCCAGCAGTCGGGACAGGTCTAACTATGGCTACACCTTC. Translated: CASSRDRSNYGYTF.

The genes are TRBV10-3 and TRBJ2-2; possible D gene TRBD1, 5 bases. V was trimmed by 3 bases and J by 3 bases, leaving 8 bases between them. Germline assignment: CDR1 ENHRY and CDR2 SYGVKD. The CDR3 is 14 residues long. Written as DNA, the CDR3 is TGTGCCATCAGTGATTTAGGGGACACCGGGGAGCTGTTTTTT. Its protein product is CAISDLGDTGELFF.

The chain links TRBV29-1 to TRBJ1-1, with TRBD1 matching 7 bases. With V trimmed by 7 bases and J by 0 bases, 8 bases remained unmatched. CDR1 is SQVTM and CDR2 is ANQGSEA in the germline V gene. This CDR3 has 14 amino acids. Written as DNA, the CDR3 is TGCAGCGCCGACAGGGCCGCCTTGAACACTGAAGCTTTCTTT. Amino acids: CSADRAALNTEAFF.